These 26 T cell receptor beta chains were all obtained from the same sample, sequenced in a study of early T cells in non-severe SARS-CoV-2 infection. One entry per CDR3 protein results from TCRdb running MiXCR on the 5' RACE reads. This sample has approximately 68,000 distinct CDR3 sequences; 10% occur once, and the top ten carry over 6%. The material was whole blood, obtained at baseline. The origin of the receptors is an adult who was a healthcare worker with PCR-confirmed SARS-CoV-2 infection or an uninfected control (not recorded which).

This clonotype has only a few counts. This rearrangement joins TRBV5-4 to TRBJ2-5; possibly TRBD1 for D (6 bases). The CDR3 contains 16 residues. Trimming cost V 0 bases and J 3 bases, with 15 bases left between them. Germline assignment: CDR1 SGHNT and CDR2 YYREEE (reference sequence). For the CDR3, the DNA is TGTGCCAGCAGCTTGGAGGGGACAATCCAAAAAGAGACCCAGTACTTC. This encodes CASSLEGTIQKETQYF.

This clonotype was counted only a few times. The rearrangement links TRBV19 to TRBJ1-5; D is ambiguous. Germline V gene sequence: CDR1 LNHDA, CDR2 SQIVND (reference sequence). The CDR3 loop spans 13 amino acids. V was pared by 6 bases and J by 3 bases, with 9 bases between. The CDR3 DNA reads TGTGCCAGTAGCTCTAACGCCAATCAGCCCCAGCATTTT. Protein: CASSSNANQPQHF. Complete variable domain (other parts from reference TRBV19 and TRBJ1-5): DGGITQSPKYLFRKEGQNVTLSCEQNLNHDAMYWYRQDPGQGLRLIYYSQIVNDFQKGDIAEGYSVSREKKESFPLTVTSAQKNPTAFYLCASSSNANQPQHFGDGTRLSIL.

The table lists this clonotype with a few counts. The CDR3 DNA reads TGTGCCAGCAGCTTAAGAGGGGAAGGGGGCTACACCTTC. Translation: CASSLRGEGGYTF. The chain joins TRBV7-9 to TRBJ1-2; the D gene is possibly TRBD1 (5 bases). V was pared by 2 bases and J by 8 bases, with 12 bases between. CDR3 size: 13 residues. Germline V gives CDR1 SEHNR, CDR2 FQNEAQ (reference sequence).

A few counts support this clonotype. The chain recombines TRBV7-9 with TRBJ2-2; D gene unclear. Per germline, CDR1 SEHNR and CDR2 FQNEAQ (reference sequence). The ends were cut back, 5 bases at V and 0 bases at J, with 16 bases in the middle. The CDR3 is 17 residues long. Here the CDR3 DNA reads TGTGCCAGCAGCCCCCAGGCCGCCGGTTCGAACACCGGGGAGCTGTTTTTT. Translating gives CASSPQAAGSNTGELFF.

V is TRBV19 and J is TRBJ1-6; D gene unclear. CDR3 size: 17 residues. The V end lost 5 bases, the J end lost 2 bases, and 16 bases lay between the germline ends. Germline CDR1 and CDR2: LNHDA and SQIVND (reference sequence). The chain's CDR3 is CASSSGRPSAYNSPLHF. DNA for the CDR3: TGTGCCAGTAGTTCAGGACGACCGAGCGCCTATAATTCACCCCTCCACTTT. Variable domain in full (rest from reference TRBV19 and TRBJ1-6): DGGITQSPKYLFRKEGQNVTLSCEQNLNHDAMYWYRQDPGQGLRLIYYSQIVNDFQKGDIAEGYSVSREKKESFPLTVTSAQKNPTAFYLCASSSGRPSAYNSPLHFGNGTRLTVT.

About this clonotype itself: A much larger clone differs from this one at a single base, so this may be a read error. The chain joins TRBV7-2 to TRBJ2-7, with 10 nucleotides matching TRBD2. Trimming removed 5 bases from V and 2 bases from J; junction bases left unmatched: 3. The CDR3 sequence is 14 residues long. Germline CDR1 reads SGHTA; CDR2 reads FQGNSA. In DNA form, the CDR3 reads TGTACCAGCAGCAGGACTAGCGGAACCTACGAGCAGTACTTC. Protein product: CTSSRTSGTYEQYF.

This clonotype was picked up a small number of times. The chain joins TRBV7-9 to TRBJ2-1; D uncertain. The CDR3 is 12 amino acids. CDR1 and CDR2 from the germline V gene are SEHNR and FQNEAQ (reference sequence). V was shortened by 1 base and J by 6 bases, with 4 bases between the two germline ends. The CDR3 here is CASSLDGNEQFF. The CDR3 DNA reads TGTGCCAGCAGCTTAGACGGCAATGAGCAGTTCTTC.

The chain has TRBV5-6 and TRBJ2-1; D may match TRBD1 or TRBD2 (5 bases each). The CDR3 runs 15 residues. CDR1 and CDR2 from the germline V gene are SGHDT and YYEEEE. Trimming removed 1 base at V and 4 bases at J, with 12 bases between. The chain's CDR3 is CASSLSGAAYNEQFF. The CDR3 coding sequence is TGTGCCAGCAGCTTGTCCGGGGCCGCATACAATGAGCAGTTCTTC. The complete variable domain, with remaining parts taken from reference TRBV5-6 and TRBJ2-1, reads DAGVTQSPTHLIKTRGQQVTLRCSPKSGHDTVSWYQQALGQGPQFIFQYYEEEERQRGNFPDRFSGHQFPNYSSELNVNALLLGDSALYLCASSLSGAAYNEQFFGPGTRLTVL.

The table lists this clonotype with many counts. The CDR3 protein is CASSPTGGYGQAFF. The CDR3 region has the DNA TGTGCCAGCAGTCCAACAGGGGGCTATGGCCAAGCTTTCTTT. The rearrangement joins TRBV12-3 or TRBV12-4 to TRBJ1-1; 9 nucleotides line up with TRBD1. The V segment lost 5 bases and the J segment 9 bases; nucleotides outside the gene matches: 10. This CDR3 is built from 14 residues.

The chain links TRBV11-2 to TRBJ2-1, with a tentative D call TRBD2 (5 bases). V was clipped by 2 bases and J by 9 bases, with 11 bases between them. Germline CDR1 reads SGHAT; CDR2 reads FQNNGV. The CDR3 has 13 amino acids. The CDR3: CASSLRLAGEQFF. The CDR3 coding sequence is TGTGCCAGCAGCTTAAGGCTAGCAGGTGAGCAGTTCTTC.

The CDR3 bases are TGTGCCAGCAGCCACAGGGGGGGACAAGAGACCCAGTACTTC. Translated, it gives CASSHRGGQETQYF. J is TRBJ2-5 and V is TRBV12-3 or TRBV12-4, with TRBD1 as a possible D gene (8 bases). The ends were cut back, 6 bases at V and 2 bases at J, with 13 bases in the middle. This CDR3 has 14 amino acids.

This clonotype was seen ten or more times. This chain connects TRBV19 to TRBJ2-7; tentative D call: TRBD2 (5 bases). The CDR3 length is 14 residues. CDR1 and CDR2 (germline): LNHDA, SQIVND (reference sequence). The V end was cut by 10 bases, the J end by 6 bases, with 22 bases between. CDR3 protein: CATRIQLDSPEQYF. The CDR3 DNA reads as TGTGCCACCCGGATACAACTAGATTCGCCCGAGCAGTACTTC.

This clonotype was observed at least ten times. The chain links TRBV7-2 to TRBJ2-5; TRBD1 aligns across 7 bases. This CDR3 region has 14 residues. Germline V gene lookup returns CDR1 SGHTA and CDR2 FQGNSA. The V and J ends lost 4 bases and 2 bases, in that order; junction bases with no gene match: 4. The CDR3 DNA follows: TGTGCCAGCAGCTCGGACAGGAGACAAGAGACCCAGTACTTC. It is translated as CASSSDRRQETQYF. Filled out from reference TRBV7-2 and TRBJ2-5, the complete variable domain reads GAGVSQSPSNKVTEKGKDVELRCDPISGHTALYWYRQSLGQGLEFLIYFQGNSAPDKSGLPSDRFSAERTGGSVSTLTIQRTQQEDSAVYLCASSSDRRQETQYFGPGTRLLVL.

This clonotype has ten or more counts. The CDR3 is CSASSEFSYEQYF. As DNA, the CDR3 is TGCAGTGCTAGTAGCGAGTTCTCCTACGAGCAGTACTTC. This rearrangement joins TRBV20-1 to TRBJ2-7, with D possibly being TRBD2 (5 bases). Germline V gene lookup returns CDR1 DFQATT and CDR2 SNEGSKA (reference sequence). V was clipped by 3 bases and J by 0 bases, with 9 bases between them. The CDR3 contains 13 residues.

This chain connects TRBV5-5 to TRBJ2-3, with D perhaps matching TRBD1 (6 bases). Germline V gene lookup returns CDR1 SGHKS and CDR2 YYEKEE (reference sequence). This CDR3 spans 15 amino acids. Trimming cost V 5 bases and J 1 base, with 14 bases left between them. CDR3 bases: TGTGCCAGCAGTTTACAGGGATATCGCACAGATACGCAGTATTTT. Its protein is CASSLQGYRTDTQYF.

The chain is built from TRBV12-5 and TRBJ1-6; TRBD1 is a possible D gene (6 bases). The CDR3 loop spans 16 amino acids. V was clipped by 0 bases and J by 5 bases, with 11 bases between them. Per germline, CDR1 LGHNT and CDR2 FRNRAP. The CDR3 loop is CASGLVTRGDNSPLHF. The CDR3 DNA sequence: TGTGCTAGTGGTTTGGTGACCAGGGGAGATAATTCACCCCTCCACTTT.

This chain connects TRBV19 to TRBJ2-4; D gene uncertain. Looked up from germline, CDR1 is LNHDA and CDR2 is SQIVND (reference sequence). This CDR3 is 14 amino acids long. V lost 5 bases and J 0 bases, leaving 8 bases between the germline ends. This CDR3 reads CASSSQIAKNIQYF. The CDR3 DNA follows: TGTGCCAGTAGTTCCCAGATAGCCAAAAACATTCAGTACTTC.

The chain employs TRBV6-4 and TRBJ1-1; 7 nucleotides match TRBD1. CDR1 and CDR2 (germline): MRHNA, SNTAGT. The CDR3 spans 13 residues. V trimming: 3 bases; J trimming: 5 bases; junction bases outside the gene matches: 3. The CDR3 nucleotides read TGTGCCAGCAGTGAGACAGGGAGGACTGAAGCTTTCTTT. Translation: CASSETGRTEAFF.

With respect to this clonotype: The junction and the germline gene differ at one end; a read error may be behind it. The rearrangement links TRBV7-7 to TRBJ2-3, with D hard to call. Germline CDR1 and CDR2: SSHAT and FNYEAQ (reference sequence). The CDR3 has 13 residues. In DNA form, the CDR3 reads TGTGCTAGCAGCTTAGACCGCACAGATACGCAGTATTTT. This codes for CASSLDRTDTQYF.

This clonotype was observed at least ten times. This chain links TRBV10-3 with TRBJ2-3, with D perhaps assigned TRBD1 or TRBD2 (5 bases each). The germline V gene encodes CDR1 ENHRY and CDR2 SYGVKD. Trimming removed 2 bases from V and 3 bases from J, with 12 bases in between. The CDR3 length is 15 residues. The CDR3 DNA reads TGTGCCATCAGTGAGGGGCCAGAGGGGACAGATACGCAGTATTTT. Protein product: CAISEGPEGTDTQYF.

J is TRBJ1-3 and V is TRBV20-1; D remains unclear. The V and J ends lost 3 bases and 3 bases respectively, with 9 bases between them. Germline V gene data show CDR1 as DFQATT and CDR2 as SNEGSKA (reference sequence). The length of the CDR3 is 13 residues. The CDR3 loop reads CSARFPSGNTIYF. CDR3 bases: TGCAGTGCTAGGTTTCCGAGTGGAAACACCATATATTTT.

As to this clonotype: An end of the junction does not agree with germline; a read error may underlie this. The V call is TRBV3-1, the J call TRBJ2-4; the D is unclear. Germline values: CDR1 LGHDT, CDR2 YNNKEL (reference sequence). The CDR3 consists of 12 residues. CDR3 residues: CASSQAENIRYF. DNA for the CDR3: TGTGCCAGCAGCCAGGCGGAAAACATTCGGTACTTC.

The chain carries TRBV21-1 and TRBJ2-7. TRBV21-1 is labeled a pseudogene. The CDR3 runs to 15 residues. The CDR3 here is CASSKRLLSSYEQYF. Written as DNA, the CDR3 is TGTGCCAGCAGCAAGAGACTCCTTAGCTCCTACGAGCAGTACTTC.

This clonotype was observed a few times. The chain couples TRBV20-1 to TRBJ1-5; D is perhaps TRBD1 (6 bases). CDR3 length equals 14 residues. Trimming removed 0 bases from V and 7 bases from J, with 13 bases in between. The germline CDR1 and CDR2 sequences are DFQATT and SNEGSKA (reference sequence). DNA of the CDR3: TGCAGTGCTAGAGATCGGAGGGGGGCCCAGCCCCAGCATTTT. Encoded protein: CSARDRRGAQPQHF.

This clonotype was seen repeatedly, ten times or more. CDR3 DNA: TGCAGTGCAGGGGGGCCGAGCAATTCACCCCTCCACTTT. This sequence encodes CSAGGPSNSPLHF. J is TRBJ1-6 and V is TRBV20-1; the D gene is possibly TRBD1 (6 bases). V lost 6 bases and J 7 bases, leaving 13 bases between the germline ends. This CDR3 region has 13 residues. In germline, CDR1 is DFQATT, CDR2 SNEGSKA (reference sequence).

The V gene is TRBV7-9, the J gene TRBJ2-7; D unresolved. Germline CDR1 is SEHNR and CDR2 is FQNEAQ (reference sequence). The CDR3 loop spans 13 amino acids. With 1 base removed from V and 4 bases from J, the gap between germline ends came to 8 bases. In DNA form, the CDR3 reads TGTGCCAGCAGCTTAGACCAGGCGTACGAGCAGTACTTC. This codes for CASSLDQAYEQYF.